These 17 T cell receptor beta chains were sequenced from one sample in a study of T-cell memory formation after mild COVID-19. TCRdb itself ran the 5' RACE reads through MiXCR, one entry per CDR3 protein. The sample lists about 410,000 distinct CDR3 sequences, under 20% occurring once. The material sequenced was PBMCs or a T cell subset sorted from them (not recorded which). These receptors originate from a young man who had mild COVID-19 (a few samples of this study predate the infection). Cell type and time point are not known.

The rearrangement links TRBV5-1 to TRBJ2-5; the D gene is possibly TRBD2 (5 bases). CDR3 length: 15 residues. Germline values: CDR1 SGHRS, CDR2 YFSETQ. Trimming stripped 6 bases from V and 3 bases from J, with 18 bases between. The CDR3 nucleotides are TGCGCCAGCACTTGGGCCCAGGCGGGTGAAGAGACCCAGTACTTC. Translating it yields CASTWAQAGEETQYF.

This clonotype showed up many times. The CDR3 DNA is TGTGCCAGCAGCTTAGAAGGGACCCTAACCGTC. It yields the protein CASSLEGTLTV. This chain joins TRBV7-9 and TRBJ2-7; D tentatively fits TRBD1 or TRBD2 (5 bases each). The length of the CDR3 is 11 residues. CDR1 is SEHNR and CDR2 is FQNEAQ in the germline V gene (reference sequence).

The chain carries TRBV28 and TRBJ2-7; D remains unclear. V gave up 5 bases and J gave up 6 bases, with 11 bases separating them. Germline assignment: CDR1 MDHEN and CDR2 SYDVKM. This CDR3 is built from 12 residues. CDR3 nucleotide sequence: TGTGCCAGCAGTACCCGCGACCGCGAGCAGTACTTC. This gives the protein CASSTRDREQYF.

The chain has TRBV5-6 and TRBJ1-2; a weak D match, TRBD1 (5 bases). The V and J ends lost 0 bases and 3 bases respectively, with 12 bases between them. Germline CDR1 SGHDT, CDR2 YYEEEE. The CDR3 contains 15 residues. This chain's CDR3 is CASSLGGSRDYGYTF. In DNA, the CDR3 is TGTGCCAGCAGCTTGGGGGGCAGTCGGGACTATGGCTACACCTTC.

The CDR3 sequence is CSASDQAISYEQYF. For the CDR3, the DNA is TGCAGTGCTAGCGATCAGGCCATCTCCTACGAGCAGTACTTC. This rearrangement joins TRBV20-1 to TRBJ2-7; no firm D call. V lost 3 bases and J lost 0, with 12 bases in between. Looked up from germline, CDR1 is DFQATT and CDR2 is SNEGSKA (reference sequence). The CDR3 is 14 residues long.

This clonotype was detected only a few times. V is TRBV12-3 or TRBV12-4 and J is TRBJ2-5; no clear D. V was cut by 3 bases and J by 1 base, with 9 bases left in between. This CDR3 is built from 14 residues. The chain's CDR3 is CASSFSQLQETQYF. CDR3 sequence (DNA): TGTGCCAGCAGTTTCAGCCAGCTCCAAGAGACCCAGTACTTC.

This clonotype has more than one count but fewer than ten. This chain uses TRBV7-9 with TRBJ2-1; 9 bases fit TRBD2. CDR3 length equals 16 residues. The ends lost 5 bases at V and 6 bases at J; junction bases unmatched: 11. The V gene's germline CDR1 is SEHNR and CDR2 FQNEAQ (reference sequence). CDR3 in DNA: TGTGCCAGCAGCCCCAGAGCGGGGGGTAGAGTCAATGAGCAGTTCTTC. Amino acid sequence: CASSPRAGGRVNEQFF.

This clonotype was counted only a few times. The genes are TRBV19 and TRBJ2-3; D not resolved. The germline V and J ends were trimmed by 3 bases and 2 bases, with 15 bases remaining between them. The CDR3 has 16 amino acids. The germline V gene encodes CDR1 LNHDA and CDR2 SQIVND (reference sequence). In DNA, the CDR3 is TGTGCCAGTAGTATCTCGTCAGGAATTTCCACAGATACGCAGTATTTT. This gives the protein CASSISSGISTDTQYF.

This clonotype was seen only a few times. The chain links TRBV7-6 to TRBJ2-3, with 12 bases lining up with TRBD1. The V and J ends lost 4 bases and 6 bases, in that order; junction bases with no gene match: 11. The V gene's germline CDR1 is SGHVS and CDR2 FNYEAQ. The CDR3 is made up of 17 amino acids. The CDR3 DNA follows: TGTGCCAGCAGCTACCGCCCGGGACAGGGGGCACCCGATACGCAGTATTTT. It yields the protein CASSYRPGQGAPDTQYF.

The chain has TRBV28 and TRBJ1-4; a possible D gene is TRBD1 (6 bases). Germline V lookup: CDR1 MDHEN, CDR2 SYDVKM. This CDR3 is built from 17 residues. V shed 3 bases and J shed 6 bases, with 20 bases lying between them. The CDR3 nucleotides are TGTGCCAGCAGTTTGGGAAGGTGGGGGGCCGGGGATGAAAAACTGTTTTTT. Its protein product is CASSLGRWGAGDEKLFF.

The chain combines TRBV7-9 with TRBJ2-1, with 7 bases aligning to TRBD1. V gave up 5 bases and J gave up 6 bases; unmatched junction bases: 10. Germline CDR1 SEHNR, CDR2 FQNEAQ (reference sequence). The CDR3 contains 15 residues. For the CDR3, the DNA is TGTGCCAGCAGCATCCGACCGACAGGGATCAATGAGCAGTTCTTC. Translating it yields CASSIRPTGINEQFF.

This chain links TRBV9 with TRBJ2-1, with 12 bases that match TRBD2. This CDR3 has 15 residues. Trimming removed 2 bases from V and 8 bases from J; junction bases left unmatched: 5. The germline V gene has CDR1 SGDLS and CDR2 YYNGEE. The CDR3 bases are TGTGCCAGCAGCGTCGGACTAGCGGGGTCTGATGAGCAGTTCTTC. Its protein is CASSVGLAGSDEQFF.

This clonotype was detected a few times. The chain is built from TRBV4-3 and TRBJ2-1; the D is unclear. Trimming removed 2 bases from V and 0 bases from J, with 17 bases in between. CDR3 length equals 18 residues. The germline gives CDR1 LGHNA, CDR2 YSLEER. The CDR3 sequence is CASSQRRLMVSSYNEQFF. The CDR3 nucleotides read TGCGCCAGCAGCCAAAGGCGTCTGATGGTGAGCTCCTACAATGAGCAGTTCTTC.

This clonotype has more than one count but fewer than ten. CDR3 loop: CASSQVRPANEQFF. The CDR3 DNA reads as TGCGCCAGCAGCCAAGTGAGGCCCGCCAATGAGCAGTTCTTC. V is TRBV4-3 and J is TRBJ2-1, with D unclear. Trimming pared 1 base from V and 6 bases from J, leaving 10 bases between. CDR3 length: 14 residues. Germline V lookup: CDR1 LGHNA, CDR2 YSLEER.

The count of this clonotype is one. The chain employs TRBV6-5 and TRBJ2-7, with unresolved D. The CDR3 has 15 amino acids. Trimming shortened V by 0 bases and J by 4 bases, and 13 bases separated the two germline ends. The germline gives CDR1 MNHEY, CDR2 SVGAGI. As DNA, the CDR3 is TGTGCCAGCAGTTACTCACCAAAAGATGGGTACGAGCAGTACTTC. Its protein is CASSYSPKDGYEQYF.

This clonotype appeared a few times. The chain employs TRBV6-5 and TRBJ2-3, with D maybe TRBD2 (5 bases). From germline, CDR1 is MNHEY and CDR2 SVGAGI. V lost 6 bases and J 10 bases, leaving 20 bases between the germline ends. The CDR3 runs 14 residues. The CDR3 here is CASRPLSGYRPQYF. In DNA form, the CDR3 reads TGTGCCAGCAGGCCCCTATCGGGGTATCGTCCGCAGTATTTT.

The CDR3 DNA reads TGCAGTGCTACGCTGGCCGGGGGGTCCGATACGCAGTATTTT. Protein sequence: CSATLAGGSDTQYF. V is TRBV20-1 and J is TRBJ2-3, with 7 nucleotides matching TRBD2. V trimming: 4 bases; J trimming: 6 bases; junction bases outside the gene matches: 10. This CDR3 region has 14 residues. Germline V gene sequence: CDR1 DFQATT, CDR2 SNEGSKA (reference sequence).